The 28 T cell receptor beta chains given below trace back to one sample, sequenced in a study of control samples from healthy donors and cancer patients. The method was immunoSEQ multiplex PCR; TCRdb's version includes in-frame clones alone and lacks a portion of them. This sample has 95,000 to 150,000 clones, with less than 90% found just once. Material: blood. Source of these receptors: a man aged 18 to 35 in good health.

The chain links TRBV7-6 to TRBJ1-1, with 8 bases lining up with TRBD1. The V gene end was trimmed by 7 bases and the J gene end by 7 bases; junction bases not matched to a gene: 14. CDR3 length: 15 amino acids. From germline, CDR1 is SGHVS and CDR2 FNYEAQ. The CDR3 loop reads CASTRDPGGANEAFF. The DNA of the CDR3 is TGTGCCAGCACTAGAGACCCAGGGGGCGCGAATGAAGCTTTCTTT.

The V call is TRBV7-2, the J call TRBJ2-1; D might be TRBD2 (5 bases). The ends were cut back, 0 bases at V and 7 bases at J, with 10 bases in the middle. CDR3 length: 14 amino acids. The germline V gene encodes CDR1 SGHTA and CDR2 FQGNSA. The chain's CDR3 is CASSLALDFNEQFF. CDR3 nucleotides: TGTGCCAGCAGCTTAGCCCTGGACTTTAATGAGCAGTTCTTC. Supplemented by reference TRBV7-2 and TRBJ2-1, the full variable domain reads GAGVSQSPSNKVTEKGKDVELRCDPISGHTALYWYRQSLGQGLEFLIYFQGNSAPDKSGLPSDRFSAERTGGSVSTLTIQRTQQEDSAVYLCASSLALDFNEQFFGPGTRLTVL.

The DNA of the CDR3 is TGTGCCAGCAGTGACGGAATGAACACTGAAGCTTTCTTT. Encoded protein: CASSDGMNTEAFF. The rearrangement uses TRBV2 and TRBJ1-1; D is undetermined. The germline V gene has CDR1 SNHLY and CDR2 FYNNEI. V lost 3 bases and J 0 bases, leaving 5 bases between the germline ends. The CDR3 consists of 13 residues.

The V gene is TRBV18, the J gene TRBJ2-2; D is ambiguous. The V gene lost 2 bases and the J gene lost 0 bases, with 1 base spanning the gap. The CDR3 spans 13 residues. Germline loops: CDR1 KGHSH, CDR2 LQKENI. In nucleotides, the CDR3 is TGTGCCAGCTCACCATCGAACACCGGGGAGCTGTTTTTT. Translated, it gives CASSPSNTGELFF.

This chain joins TRBV7-2 and TRBJ2-1; 7 positions agree with TRBD2. V lost 1 base, J lost 1 base, and 4 bases stayed unmatched. In germline, CDR1 is SGHTA, CDR2 FQGNSA. The CDR3 spans 16 residues. CDR3: CASSLGGGQSYNEQFF. CDR3 nucleotides: TGTGCCAGCAGCTTAGGGGGGGGTCAATCCTACAATGAGCAGTTCTTC.

The chain employs TRBV14 and TRBJ2-7; perhaps TRBD1 as D (6 bases). Trimming took off 4 bases at V and 0 bases at J, with 10 bases between the two ends. CDR3 length: 14 residues. Germline assignment: CDR1 SGHDN and CDR2 FVKESK. The CDR3 coding sequence is TGTGCCAGCAGCCCCCGGACAGTCTCCTACGAGCAGTACTTC. This sequence encodes CASSPRTVSYEQYF.

The J gene is TRBJ1-4, the V gene TRBV28; perhaps TRBD1 as D (6 bases). Germline loops: CDR1 MDHEN, CDR2 SYDVKM. This CDR3 spans 17 amino acids. The V gene lost 3 bases and the J gene lost 11 bases, with 25 bases spanning the gap. Written as DNA, the CDR3 is TGTGCCAGCAGTTTCCCCACCGGGGGGGCGGGTTCGGAGAAACTGTTTTTT. Amino acids: CASSFPTGGAGSEKLFF.

The chain joins TRBV11-3 to TRBJ2-1; TRBD2 matches at 8 bases. V lost 5 bases to trimming and J lost 0 bases; unmatched junction nucleotides: 9. This CDR3 spans 17 amino acids. Germline CDR1 reads SGHNT; CDR2 reads YENEEA. CDR3 residues: CASSRGGGRSSYNEQFF. The CDR3 DNA is TGTGCCAGCAGCCGTGGGGGCGGGAGGAGCTCCTACAATGAGCAGTTCTTC.

The chain uses TRBV24-1 and TRBJ1-4, with unresolved D. CDR3 length equals 15 residues. Trimming cost V 4 bases and J 0 bases, with 8 bases left between them. Germline CDR1 reads KGHDR; CDR2 reads SFDVKD. CDR3 sequence (DNA): TGTGCCACCAGTGAAGCCGGAGCAACTAATGAAAAACTGTTTTTT. Residues: CATSEAGATNEKLFF.

The chain recombines TRBV5-1 with TRBJ2-7; D is ambiguous. The germline V gene has CDR1 SGHRS and CDR2 YFSETQ. This CDR3 region has 11 residues. Between the trimmed V and J ends, which lost 2 bases and 6 bases, there was a span of 6 bases. The CDR3 spells CASSFDGEQYF. The CDR3 DNA is TGCGCCAGCAGCTTCGACGGCGAGCAGTACTTC.

There are a few counts of this clone. The V gene is TRBV11-3, the J gene TRBJ2-2, with D uncertain. This CDR3 is built from 13 residues. Germline CDR1 reads SGHNT; CDR2 reads YENEEA. The V end lost 3 bases, the J end lost 5 bases, and 7 bases lay between the germline ends. The chain's CDR3 is CASSFVLTGELFF. The DNA for the CDR3 is TGTGCCAGCAGCTTCGTTCTAACCGGGGAGCTGTTTTTT. The full variable domain, rest sourced from reference TRBV11-3 and TRBJ2-2, is EAGVVQSPRYKIIEKKQPVAFWCNPISGHNTLYWYLQNLGQGPELLIRYENEEAVDDSQLPKDRFSAERLKGVDSTLKIQPAELGDSAVYLCASSFVLTGELFFGEGSRLTVL.

This clone is a singleton in its sample. This sequence joins TRBV6-2 or TRBV6-3 and TRBJ1-2, with D maybe TRBD1 (6 bases). The CDR3 runs 13 residues. Trimming removed 6 bases at V and 7 bases at J, with 15 bases between. CDR1 MNHEY and CDR2 SVGEGT come from the germline V gene. CDR3 in amino acids: CASSKGVQGGYTF. The CDR3, as DNA: TGTGCCAGCAGCAAAGGGGTACAGGGTGGCTACACCTTC.

The rearrangement joins TRBV2 to TRBJ1-1, with D possibly being TRBD1 (5 bases). Between the trimmed V and J ends, which lost 1 base and 0 bases, there was a span of 15 bases. Germline CDR1 and CDR2: SNHLY and FYNNEI. The CDR3 sequence is 17 residues long. In DNA, the CDR3 is TGTGCCAGCAGTGAAGGGCCAGGGAATGGCATGAACACTGAAGCTTTCTTT. Translation: CASSEGPGNGMNTEAFF.

A single count supports this clone. The J gene is TRBJ1-2, the V gene TRBV9; a possible D gene is TRBD1 (5 bases). The V gene's germline CDR1 is SGDLS and CDR2 YYNGEE. The length of the CDR3 is 14 residues. Deletions cut 0 bases from V and 8 bases from J, with 14 bases between. The CDR3 DNA reads TGTGCCAGCAGCGTAGCCCAGGGTTTTAAGGGCTACACCTTC. This codes for CASSVAQGFKGYTF. The entire variable domain, with the rest obtained from reference TRBV9 and TRBJ1-2, is as follows: DSGVTQTPKHLITATGQRVTLRCSPRSGDLSVYWYQQSLDQGLQFLIQYYNGEERAKGNILERFSAQQFPDLHSELNLSSLELGDSALYFCASSVAQGFKGYTFGSGTRLTVV.

The V gene is TRBV5-1, the J gene TRBJ1-4, with D possibly being TRBD1 (5 bases). The germline CDR1 and CDR2 sequences are SGHRS and YFSETQ. With 0 bases removed from V and 5 bases from J, the gap between germline ends came to 11 bases. There are 15 residues in the CDR3. The CDR3 DNA sequence: TGCGCCAGCAGCTTGGGAGGCAGGGAGAATGAAAAACTGTTTTTT. It encodes CASSLGGRENEKLFF. The complete variable domain, with remaining parts taken from reference TRBV5-1 and TRBJ1-4, reads KAGVTQTPRYLIKTRGQQVTLSCSPISGHRSVSWYQQTPGQGLQFLFEYFSETQRNKGNFPGRFSGRQFSNSRSEMNVSTLELGDSALYLCASSLGGRENEKLFFGSGTQLSVL.

This clone was recorded only once. This chain connects TRBV9 to TRBJ2-7, with D possibly TRBD1 on 6 matching bases. Per the germline V gene, CDR1 is SGDLS and CDR2 is YYNGEE. The CDR3 loop spans 18 amino acids. The ends were cut back, 3 bases at V and 2 bases at J, with 24 bases in the middle. The CDR3 is CASSGRGPAGQITYEQYF. The DNA of the CDR3 is TGTGCCAGCAGCGGTCGAGGTCCCGCAGGACAGATAACCTACGAGCAGTACTTC.

This clone was counted a single time. The V gene is TRBV6-1, the J gene TRBJ1-1; a weak D match, TRBD1 (5 bases). The V gene's germline CDR1 is MNHNS and CDR2 SASEGT. The CDR3 has 14 amino acids. Deletions cut 5 bases from V and 4 bases from J, with 14 bases between. The CDR3 region is CASSYAEGFTEAFF. CDR3 coding DNA: TGTGCCAGCAGTTATGCGGAGGGGTTCACTGAAGCTTTCTTT.

The chain uses TRBV7-3 and TRBJ2-2; unclear D gene. Per the germline V gene, CDR1 is SGHTA and CDR2 is FQGTGA. This CDR3 region has 14 residues. Trimming cost V 5 bases and J 2 bases, with 9 bases left between them. For the CDR3, the DNA is TGTGCCAGCAGCGTGACCGATAACACCGGGGAGCTGTTTTTT. Its translation is CASSVTDNTGELFF.

The rearrangement joins TRBV19 to TRBJ2-5; possible D gene TRBD1, 5 bases. V was pared by 5 bases and J by 1 base, with 11 bases between. CDR3 length: 14 amino acids. Germline loops: CDR1 LNHDA, CDR2 SQIVND (reference sequence). CDR3 residues: CASSVSRAQETQYF. CDR3 sequence (DNA): TGTGCCAGTAGTGTTTCCAGGGCCCAAGAGACCCAGTACTTC.

The V and J genes are TRBV6-5 and TRBJ1-2; no definite D call. The germline CDR1 and CDR2 sequences are MNHEY and SVGAGI. Trimming took 8 bases from V and 7 from J, leaving 11 bases between them. There are 11 residues in the CDR3. The CDR3 bases are TGTGCCAGCTCCGTAGTTGGTGGCTACACCTTC. Its protein product is CASSVVGGYTF.

The gene calls are TRBV11-2 and TRBJ2-7, with TRBD1 identical over 10 bases. The V segment lost 6 bases and the J segment 4 bases; nucleotides outside the gene matches: 12. The germline CDR1 and CDR2 sequences are SGHAT and FQNNGV. CDR3 length: 16 residues. CDR3 in amino acids: CASRPSAGTGEYEQYF. The DNA of the CDR3 is TGTGCCAGCAGACCCTCCGCCGGGACAGGGGAGTACGAGCAGTACTTC.

This clone was observed once. The rearrangement uses TRBV5-1 and TRBJ2-1, with D perhaps matching TRBD2 (5 bases). The germline CDR1 and CDR2 sequences are SGHRS and YFSETQ. V was cut by 4 bases and J by 5 bases, with 10 bases left in between. The CDR3 has 13 amino acids. This CDR3 is CASSRAGDNEQFF. The CDR3 DNA follows: TGCGCCAGCAGCAGGGCCGGGGACAATGAGCAGTTCTTC.

V gene TRBV10-3 combines with J gene TRBJ1-4, with D tentatively TRBD1 (5 bases). Deletions cut 6 bases from V and 4 bases from J, with 9 bases between. The CDR3 runs to 13 residues. CDR1 is ENHRY, CDR2 SYGVKD, per germline. The CDR3 spells CAIRGGNNEKLFF. For the CDR3, the DNA is TGTGCCATCAGGGGGGGGAATAATGAAAAACTGTTTTTT.

The chain uses TRBV3-1 (or the pseudogene TRBV3-2) and TRBJ2-5; no clear D gene. Trimming left V 3 bases short and J 7 bases short, with 6 bases between. There are 11 residues in the CDR3. CDR1 and CDR2 from the germline V gene are LGHDT and YNNKEL (reference sequence). The CDR3 sequence: CASSQTATQYF. The CDR3, as DNA: TGTGCCAGCAGCCAGACCGCGACCCAGTACTTC.

The chain couples TRBV24-1 to TRBJ2-3; 14 bases map to TRBD2. With 3 bases clipped from V and 5 bases from J, the junction kept 3 bases outside the gene matches. Looked up from germline, CDR1 is KGHDR and CDR2 is SFDVKD. CDR3 size: 16 residues. The CDR3 sequence is CATSDATSGRVDTQYF. In DNA form, the CDR3 reads TGTGCCACCAGTGATGCGACTAGCGGGAGGGTAGATACGCAGTATTTT.

V gene TRBV5-1 combines with J gene TRBJ1-2; D remains ambiguous. Trimming left V 1 base short and J 6 bases short, with 7 bases between. In germline, CDR1 is SGHRS, CDR2 YFSETQ. The CDR3 is 12 amino acids. CDR3 residues: CASSLSGDGYTF. The CDR3 coding sequence is TGCGCCAGCAGCTTGAGTGGGGATGGCTACACCTTC.

The rearrangement links TRBV30 to TRBJ2-7, with D possibly being TRBD2 (7 bases). The germline V gene encodes CDR1 GTSNPN and CDR2 SVGIG (reference sequence). The CDR3 covers 14 residues. V lost 3 bases and J 0 bases, leaving 12 bases between the germline ends. CDR3 bases: TGTGCCTGGAGGGGGGGGCCCCTCTCCTACGAGCAGTACTTC. This gives the protein CAWRGGPLSYEQYF.

The chain joins TRBV18 to TRBJ2-2; D ambiguous. The V gene lost 1 base and the J gene lost 0 bases, with 9 bases spanning the gap. CDR3 length equals 16 residues. Looked up from germline, CDR1 is KGHSH and CDR2 is LQKENI. The CDR3 DNA reads TGTGCCAGCTCACCACTGGACGCTGCGAACACCGGGGAGCTGTTTTTT. This gives the protein CASSPLDAANTGELFF.